The T cell receptor beta chain described here comes from a study of T cell changes during pregnancy in multiple sclerosis. Data came from immunoSEQ multiplex PCR; TCRdb stores just in-frame clones and leaves some out. The sample includes roughly 110,000 clones, 85% to 95% of them seen just once. This clonotype originated in a female donor with multiple sclerosis, enrolled in a pregnancy study. Sequences were derived from peripheral blood, sampled after pregnancy.

In DNA form, the CDR3 reads TGTGCCATCCGACAGGGGAACACAGATACGCAGTATTTT. It codes for CAIRQGNTDTQYF. The gene calls are TRBV10-3 and TRBJ2-3, with 8 bases matching TRBD1. V dropped 8 bases and J dropped 2; count of bases not matched to a gene: 3. Germline V gene data show CDR1 as ENHRY and CDR2 as SYGVKD. The CDR3 spans 13 residues.